This T cell receptor (beta chain) stems from a study of T cell responses to AZD1222 COVID-19 vaccine. Study-level information: Whether given at about 4 or about 12 weeks, second doses were pooled.

Study findings and constraints: An increase in Spike-specific TCR breadth and depth was observed after two AZD1222 doses. Females outnumbered males among donors, who were mostly white British; clonal diversity was possibly underestimated.

The CDR3 length is 13 residues. As regards this clone: Antigen specificity is unknown.

The repertoire was sequenced with immunoSEQ multiplex PCR; TCRdb's copy has only in-frame clones and lacks some. Of 90,000 to 150,000 clones in the sample, roughly 88% are singletons; the top ten hold 3.5% to 4.5%. The sequence was collected from an adult in good health. V gene TRBV21-1 combines with J gene TRBJ1-2; the table names TRBD1, a call not compared with the DNA. TRBV21-1 represents a pseudogene. The source material was peripheral blood, sampled on day 0 of AZD1222 vaccination. CDR3 region: CASSKGTVRGYTF. The CDR3 coding sequence is TGTGCCAGCAGCAAAGGAACAGTACGGGGCTACACCTTC.